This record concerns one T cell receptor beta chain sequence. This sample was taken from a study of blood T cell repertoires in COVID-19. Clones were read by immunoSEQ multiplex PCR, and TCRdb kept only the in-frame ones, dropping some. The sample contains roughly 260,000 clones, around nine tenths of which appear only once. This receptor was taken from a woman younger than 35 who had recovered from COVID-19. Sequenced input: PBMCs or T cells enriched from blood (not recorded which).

CDR3 sequence reads: CASTVQGQVGNTIYF. DNA of the CDR3: TGTGCCAGCACCGTACAGGGGCAAGTTGGAAACACCATATATTTT. The V gene is TRBV11-3, the J gene TRBJ1-3; 7 positions agree with TRBD1. Germline V gene data show CDR1 as SGHNT and CDR2 as YENEEA. V shed 7 bases, J shed 3 bases, and the junction held 9 bases outside the gene matches. The CDR3 loop spans 15 amino acids.